The clone carrying this T cell receptor beta chain has just a few counts. Its cognate antigen is unknown. Expressed TCRB transcripts were sequenced after all isolated RNA was converted to cDNA. The repertoire was sequenced with immunoSEQ multiplex PCR; TCRdb's copy has only in-frame clones and lacks some. Counted here are 300,000 to 350,000 clones, 8% occurring once; the ten biggest clones make up 0.44%. This sample was included in a study of beta chain features in type 1 diabetes. General study results and limits: VDJ junctions from type 1 diabetes patients carried fewer insertions and larger deletions. The naive, central memory and Treg TCRB repertoires looked more alike in patients than they did in healthy donors.

V lost 5 bases, J lost 0 bases, and 14 bases lay in between. This CDR3 has 16 amino acids. Per germline, CDR1 SEHNR and CDR2 FQNEAQ (reference sequence). J is TRBJ1-3 and V is TRBV7-9, with D perhaps matching TRBD1 (6 bases). The sequenced sample consisted of central memory CD4+ T cells from blood. The source is a woman aged 18-29 years in good health. The CDR3 region is CASSLRTATSGNTIYF. CDR3 coding DNA: TGTGCCAGCAGCCTAAGGACAGCCACCTCTGGAAACACCATATATTTT.